This T cell receptor beta chain was sequenced for a study of regulatory T cells in long-lasting Graves disease. Findings and limits, study-wide: TCR diversity in persistent Graves' patients was below that of newly diagnosed ones. Comparison showed that persistent patients shared more public clonotypes (about 2,700) than new patients (around 1,000).

Concerning this clonotype: Its antigen is as yet unknown.

Time point denoted: persistent/refractory GD, antithyroid drugs over 5 years with positive TRAb. Construction of the TCR library relied on RNA isolated from PBMCs. Library construction for TCR beta used iRepertoire HTBI primers and Arm-PCR of CDR3 regions. Authors' methods: The samples yielded roughly 60 TRBV and 14 TRBJ segments. MiXCR, run by TCRdb on the multiplex PCR reads, gives a single entry per CDR3 protein. None of the V and J calls come from the authors' own analysis; TCRdb made them. The sample gives about 420,000 distinct CDR3 sequences, around 24% of which show up once; roughly a quarter is in the top ten. This clonotype was obtained from a female donor with Graves disease. The source material was peripheral blood mononuclear cells (PBMCs), sampled when the disease was refractory, from a patient treated with antithyroid drugs.

CDR3 region: CASSVGLVYEQYF. The CDR3 nucleotides are TGTGCCAGCAGTGTCGGACTAGTCTACGAGCAGTACTTC. The V and J genes are TRBV6-1 and TRBJ2-7, with 7 bases identical to TRBD2. Germline CDR1 and CDR2: MNHNS and SASEGT. The CDR3 loop spans 13 amino acids. With 4 bases clipped from V and 3 bases from J, the junction kept 3 bases outside the gene matches.